The present entry profiles one TCR beta chain with its context. The entry originates in a study of blood T cell repertoires in COVID-19. Original data processing: Reference gene primer amplification yielded estimated nucleated cell counts. Repertoires were generated with immunoSEQ multiplex PCR, while TCRdb's copy carries only in-frame clones and drops some. D and trimming come from the DNA, and the V and J calls and clone size come from that table. The table has under 60,000 clones, roughly 83% seen once. This CDR3 comprises 15 residues. The V gene's germline CDR1 is KGHSH and CDR2 LQKENI. Deletions cut 3 bases from V and 4 bases from J, with 15 bases between.

The rearrangement joins TRBV18 to TRBJ1-1; D may be TRBD1 (6 bases). Sequenced input: peripheral blood. The receptor's source is a human donor in a cohort sampled during active COVID-19. The CDR3 coding sequence is TGTGCCAGCTCACCGCTCACAGGGAGGGGCACTGAAGCTTTCTTT. The encoded protein is CASSPLTGRGTEAFF.